The 15 T cell receptor beta chains below come from one sample, sequenced in a study of T cell repertoires in cytomegalovirus infection. TCRdb ran MiXCR on the reads and lists one entry per CDR3 protein. The repertoire holds 180,000 or so distinct CDR3 sequences, with about a sixth as singletons. The sample taken for sequencing was CD8+ T cells from PBMCs. The receptors shown here come from a human donor in good health (CMV status not recorded). Some clones in this sample may be carry-over from other donors' samples.

This clonotype was observed a few times. The chain is built from TRBV12-3 or TRBV12-4 and TRBJ1-3, with D perhaps matching TRBD1 (5 bases). The germline V and J ends were trimmed by 1 base and 3 bases, with 25 bases remaining between them. CDR3 length equals 20 residues. CDR3: CASSLDGVRYSRAHGNTIYF. CDR3 coding DNA: TGTGCCAGCAGTTTAGACGGAGTCCGATACAGCAGGGCCCATGGAAACACCATATATTTT.

CDR3 DNA: TGTGCCAGCAGTTTTGGGGGGGGCCGGGAGACCCAGTACTTC. It encodes CASSFGGGRETQYF. V gene TRBV12-3 or TRBV12-4 combines with J gene TRBJ2-5; a possible D gene is TRBD2 (7 bases). The CDR3 runs to 14 residues. Trimming took 3 bases from V and 5 from J, leaving 13 bases between them.

The gene calls are TRBV13 and TRBJ2-7, with 8 bases fitting TRBD1. Germline CDR1 and CDR2: PRHDT and FYEKMQ (reference sequence). This CDR3 is 15 amino acids long. With V trimmed by 5 bases and J by 2 bases, 8 bases remained unmatched. CDR3 coding DNA: TGTGCCAGCAGCCCAGGACAGGGAATAACCTACGAGCAGTACTTC. Encoded protein: CASSPGQGITYEQYF. The variable domain in full, with the rest retrieved from reference TRBV13 and TRBJ2-7, is AAGVIQSPRHLIKEKRETATLKCYPIPRHDTVYWYQQGPGQDPQFLISFYEKMQSDKGSIPDRFSAQQFSDYHSELNMSSLELGDSALYFCASSPGQGITYEQYFGPGTRLTVT.

This clonotype appeared a few times. The chain joins TRBV28 to TRBJ1-5; TRBD1 aligns across 9 bases. In germline, CDR1 is MDHEN, CDR2 SYDVKM. The CDR3 contains 19 residues. The trim removed 5 bases at V and 0 bases at J, leaving 14 bases unmatched. CDR3 region: CASSENRDREAYSNQPQHF. Here the CDR3 DNA reads TGTGCCAGCAGTGAGAACCGGGACAGGGAAGCATATAGCAATCAGCCCCAGCATTTT.

This clonotype was counted a few times. V usage is TRBV12-3 or TRBV12-4 and J usage is TRBJ2-2; no reliable D call. This CDR3 region has 14 residues. V was shortened by 6 bases and J by 7 bases, with 15 bases between the two germline ends. CDR3: CASRPKKLDGELFF. CDR3 nucleotide sequence: TGTGCCAGCAGGCCCAAAAAGCTGGACGGGGAGCTGTTTTTT.

V is TRBV6-1 and J is TRBJ2-7; D may be TRBD2 (5 bases). The CDR3 runs to 14 residues. Trimming took off 2 bases at V and 4 bases at J, with 12 bases between the two ends. Germline CDR1 is MNHNS and CDR2 is SASEGT. In DNA form, the CDR3 reads TGTGCCAGCAGTGAATTTACTAGAAAGTACGAGCAGTACTTC. This gives the protein CASSEFTRKYEQYF.

The rearrangement uses TRBV9 and TRBJ2-3, with D unresolved. The CDR3 has 13 residues. The germline V gene encodes CDR1 SGDLS and CDR2 YYNGEE. V was shortened by 4 bases and J by 4 bases, with 10 bases between the two germline ends. CDR3 DNA sequence: TGTGCCAGCAGCACCCGATCCTCAGATACGCAGTATTTT. Its protein is CASSTRSSDTQYF.

The chain combines TRBV25-1 with TRBJ1-6, with unresolved D. The V end was cut by 4 bases, the J end by 10 bases, with 14 bases between. The CDR3 covers 14 residues. Germline assignment: CDR1 MGHDK and CDR2 SYGVNS. The CDR3 loop is CASSGRTEVSPLHF. CDR3 sequence (DNA): TGTGCCAGCAGTGGTCGAACAGAGGTATCACCCCTCCACTTT.

V usage is TRBV29-1 and J usage is TRBJ1-1; weak D call: TRBD1 (5 bases). The CDR3 is 14 amino acids. CDR1 SQVTM and CDR2 ANQGSEA come from the germline V gene. V was shortened by 3 bases and J by 5 bases, with 16 bases between the two germline ends. The DNA for the CDR3 is TGCAGCGTTGACGACGGTGGGGCAGGTACTGAAGCTTTCTTT. Its protein product is CSVDDGGAGTEAFF. Complete variable domain (other parts from reference TRBV29-1 and TRBJ1-1): SAVISQKPSRDICQRGTSLTIQCQVDSQVTMMFWYRQQPGQSLTLIATANQGSEATYESGFVIDKFPISRPNLTFSTLTVSNMSPEDSSIYLCSVDDGGAGTEAFFGQGTRLTVV.

This clonotype was observed a handful of times. The chain couples TRBV19 to TRBJ1-5; D not resolved. This CDR3 contains 13 residues. Germline values: CDR1 LNHDA, CDR2 SQIVND (reference sequence). V lost 4 bases and J lost 3, with 7 bases in between. Here the CDR3 reads CASSTLDNQPQHF. The DNA for the CDR3 is TGTGCCAGTAGTACCCTGGACAATCAGCCCCAGCATTTT.

This clonotype has a handful of counts. The J gene is TRBJ2-5, the V gene TRBV13; 9 nucleotides line up with TRBD2. CDR3 length: 16 amino acids. V dropped 4 bases and J dropped 2; count of bases not matched to a gene: 8. Germline V CDR1 and CDR2: PRHDT, FYEKMQ (reference sequence). DNA of the CDR3: TGTGCCAGCAGCTCAGCCGGACTAGCGCAACAAGAGACCCAGTACTTC. Translated, it gives CASSSAGLAQQETQYF.

This clonotype came up a few times. The CDR3 sequence is CASSLAPGGRYEQYV. DNA of the CDR3: TGTGCCAGCAGCTTAGCTCCAGGGGGGCGATACGAGCAGTACGTC. This sequence joins TRBV7-6 and TRBJ2-7; weak D call: TRBD1 (7 bases). V lost 0 bases and J 4 bases, leaving 13 bases between the germline ends. Germline V lookup: CDR1 SGHVS, CDR2 FNYEAQ. This CDR3 contains 15 residues.

This clonotype occurred a few times. The chain couples TRBV7-8 to TRBJ2-5; 11 bases map to TRBD2. The CDR3 sequence is 16 residues long. The germline V gene has CDR1 SGHVS and CDR2 FQNEAQ. The junction had 9 bases not matched to a gene; V was cut back by 4 bases and J by 5 bases. CDR3 residues: CASSSELAGARETQYF. The CDR3 DNA follows: TGTGCCAGCAGCTCAGAACTAGCGGGGGCTCGCGAGACCCAGTACTTC.

This clonotype showed up just a few times. The chain links TRBV12-5 to TRBJ1-1, with TRBD1 matching over 9 bases. The CDR3 is made up of 18 amino acids. Per the germline V gene, CDR1 is LGHNT and CDR2 is FRNRAP. The V gene end was trimmed by 0 bases and the J gene end by 0 bases; junction bases not matched to a gene: 8. CDR3 DNA sequence: TGTGCTAGTGGTTTGGTAAGGGATGGACAGGGGATGAACACTGAAGCTTTCTTT. Amino acid sequence: CASGLVRDGQGMNTEAFF.

The V and J genes are TRBV15 and TRBJ1-2, with D hard to call. With 5 bases removed from V and 2 bases from J, the gap between germline ends came to 9 bases. The CDR3 is made up of 13 amino acids. CDR1 is LNHNV and CDR2 is YYDKDF in the germline V gene (reference sequence). The CDR3 region has the DNA TGTGCCACCAGCGAGCCGGGAAACTATGGCTACACCTTC. Translation: CATSEPGNYGYTF.